This T cell receptor beta chain comes out of a study of blood T cell repertoires in COVID-19. Study details: PBMCs, B-cell-depleted T cells, or T cells were the source of the cDNA or gDNA that made up the material.

Original data processing: Reference gene primer amplification gave estimated nucleated cell counts. Measured with immunoSEQ multiplex PCR; TCRdb has only the in-frame clones, and not every one. V, J and clone size were drawn from that table, and D and trimming were deduced from the DNA. The sample has roughly 200,000 clones, about four fifths seen once; the top ten hold under 4%. Donors were grouped by their self-reported clinical history. Each exposed participant met a COVID-19 case in the 2 weeks preceding study entry. This sequence was found in a woman aged 30 to 39 who had been exposed to COVID-19. The sample comprised PBMCs or T cells enriched from blood (not recorded which).

CDR3 DNA sequence: TGTGCCAGCAGCCAAGAGGCCGGGACAGGGAACGAGCAGTACTTC. Protein sequence: CASSQEAGTGNEQYF. The chain uses TRBV3-1 (or the pseudogene TRBV3-2) and TRBJ2-7; 9 bases map to TRBD1. CDR3 length: 15 residues. Germline loops: CDR1 LGHDT, CDR2 YNNKEL (reference sequence). With 0 bases clipped from V and 5 bases from J, the junction kept 5 bases outside the gene matches.